The 3 T cell receptor beta chains presented below share a single source sample, sequenced in a study of CXCR3-negative and CXCR3-positive naive CD8 T cells (dated 2019 in TCRdb). The reads were generated on a NextSeq 550. The Human TCR Profiling Kit (MiLaboratory) was used to make UMI-labeled 5' RACE TRB cDNA libraries. TCRdb reprocessed the reads, and each CDR3 protein sequence is entered once, without DNA. The sample's clone listing holds about 58,000 distinct CDR3 sequences. The ten biggest clones cover about 0.42% of the sample. The material sequenced was naive CXCR3- CD8+ T cells from blood. Interpreted using the paper, the cell subset or site label stands for: CD45RO-CCR7+CD27+CD95- naive CD8+ T cells lacking CXCR3 (TNR3-). The source is a human donor in good health. Some clones in this sample may be carry-over from other donors' samples.

This CDR3 is CASTDRGYEQYF. The chain is built from TRBV28 and TRBJ2-7. The CDR3 loop spans 12 amino acids. Germline CDR1 and CDR2: MDHEN and SYDVKM. Full variable domain (outside the CDR3, taken from reference TRBV28 and TRBJ2-7): DVKVTQSSRYLVKRTGEKVFLECVQDMDHENMFWYRQDPGLGLRLIYFSYDVKMKEKGDIPEGYSVSREKKERFSLILESASTNQTSMYLCASTDRGYEQYFGPGTRLTVT.

The chain carries TRBV12-3 or TRBV12-4 and TRBJ2-7. This CDR3 comprises 11 residues. This CDR3 is CASSLFAEQYF.

The V call is TRBV29-1, the J call TRBJ2-7. This CDR3 is 13 amino acids long. From germline, CDR1 is SQVTM and CDR2 ANQGSEA. This chain's CDR3 is CSVVGSQGYEQYF.